This entry lists 27 T cell receptor beta chains sequenced from one sample in a study of Graves' ophthalmopathy and Graves' hyperthyroidism. Beta-chain TCR CDR3 regions were amplified from RNA transcripts. The first round was an RT-PCR with HTBI primers, and the second round was a multiplex PCR. TCRdb reanalysed the multiplex PCR reads using MiXCR and keeps one entry per CDR3 protein. The table lists 500,000 to 800,000 distinct CDR3 sequences, over 40% of them singletons, with 3.3% in the top ten. The sequenced material came from peripheral blood. Receptors were obtained from an adult man with Graves' ophthalmopathy.

The chain is built from TRBV29-1 and TRBJ2-7; D gene ambiguous. The V end was cut by 6 bases, the J end by 2 bases, with 8 bases between. Germline assignment: CDR1 SQVTM and CDR2 ANQGSEA. The CDR3 loop spans 11 amino acids. CDR3 sequence (DNA): TGCAGCGTGACCGAGGCCTACGAGCAGTACTTC. Protein product: CSVTEAYEQYF.

This sequence joins TRBV19 and TRBJ1-3, with a possible D match to TRBD1 (5 bases). V lost 4 bases and J 0 bases, leaving 13 bases between the germline ends. This CDR3 is 16 amino acids long. The germline gives CDR1 LNHDA, CDR2 SQIVND (reference sequence). The CDR3 spells CASSKAPGTSGNTIYF. DNA for the CDR3: TGTGCCAGTAGTAAGGCGCCGGGGACCTCTGGAAACACCATATATTTT.

This clonotype came up once. The rearrangement joins TRBV20-1 to TRBJ2-5; D unclear. V lost 6 bases and J lost 5, with 7 bases in between. Germline V CDR1 and CDR2: DFQATT, SNEGSKA (reference sequence). CDR3 size: 10 residues. CDR3 sequence: CSAAPETQYF. As DNA, the CDR3 is TGCAGTGCGGCCCCTGAGACCCAGTACTTC.

The chain carries TRBV7-2 and TRBJ2-7, with 9 nucleotides matching TRBD2. The CDR3 totals 14 residues. Trimming at V came to 11 bases and at J to 1 base, leaving 9 bases not matched to a gene. Germline V gene sequence: CDR1 SGHTA, CDR2 FQGNSA. For the CDR3, the DNA is TGTGCCTGGAGATTAGCGGGAGCGTCCTACGAGCAGTACTTC. Translating gives CAWRLAGASYEQYF.

This chain joins TRBV6-2 or TRBV6-3 and TRBJ2-7; TRBD2 is a possible D gene (5 bases). Trimming took 5 bases from V and 6 from J, leaving 17 bases between them. Germline CDR1 MNHEY, CDR2 SVGEGT. The CDR3 totals 14 residues. The CDR3 protein is CASSPREGRREQYF. In nucleotides, the CDR3 is TGTGCCAGCAGTCCCAGAGAGGGCCGTCGCGAGCAGTACTTC.

This clonotype has ten or more counts. The chain joins TRBV2 to TRBJ2-7; D may correspond to TRBD1 or TRBD2 (6 bases each). CDR1 and CDR2 from the germline V gene are SNHLY and FYNNEI. This CDR3 spans 14 amino acids. The ends were cut back, 6 bases at V and 4 bases at J, with 16 bases in the middle. The CDR3 spells CASSQTGLQYEQYF. CDR3 bases: TGTGCCAGCAGCCAGACAGGACTACAATACGAGCAGTACTTC.

There are many counts of this clonotype. The CDR3 DNA is TGTGCCAGCAGTTACGGGGTGGAGCAGTACTTC. Protein: CASSYGVEQYF. The V call is TRBV6-5, the J call TRBJ2-7; D is unclear. Germline V gene data show CDR1 as MNHEY and CDR2 as SVGAGI. V shed 2 bases and J shed 7 bases, with 6 bases lying between them. The CDR3 is 11 residues long.

This clonotype was found many times. The chain combines TRBV6-2 or TRBV6-3 with TRBJ1-1; a possible D gene is TRBD1 (6 bases). V dropped 5 bases and J dropped 9 bases, with 13 bases sitting between them. CDR1 and CDR2 from the germline V gene are MNHEY and SVGEGT. CDR3 length: 12 amino acids. The CDR3 loop is CASSTRDTKAFF. The CDR3 bases are TGTGCCAGCAGTACCCGGGACACCAAAGCTTTCTTT.

The gene calls are TRBV25-1 and TRBJ1-5, with D unresolved. Germline CDR1 reads MGHDK; CDR2 reads SYGVNS. CDR3 size: 15 residues. The V end was cut by 6 bases, the J end by 9 bases, with 21 bases between. CDR3 DNA: TGTGCCAGCAGACCCCTTCCCGGACGGGATCGGCCCCAGCATTTT. Encoded protein: CASRPLPGRDRPQHF.

This clonotype occurred many times. This chain connects TRBV13 to TRBJ1-1; 7 bases match TRBD1. This CDR3 comprises 14 residues. The ends lost 5 bases at V and 1 base at J; junction bases unmatched: 4. Germline lookup yields CDR1 PRHDT and CDR2 FYEKMQ (reference sequence). The CDR3 protein is CASSPWTGNTEAFF. The DNA of the CDR3 is TGTGCCAGCAGCCCCTGGACAGGGAACACTGAAGCTTTCTTT.

This clonotype was detected only a few times. CDR3 loop: CASSQEIGSGFSNQPQHF. The CDR3 bases are TGCGCCAGCAGCCAAGAGATCGGTTCTGGGTTCAGCAATCAGCCCCAGCATTTT. The gene calls are TRBV4-1 and TRBJ1-5, with no clear D. Germline CDR1 MGHRA, CDR2 YSYEKL. CDR3 length: 18 residues. Trimming removed 0 bases at V and 1 base at J, with 16 bases between.

This clonotype showed up just a few times. This chain joins TRBV2 and TRBJ2-5, with 9 bases fitting TRBD2. This CDR3 is 16 amino acids long. The germline gives CDR1 SNHLY, CDR2 FYNNEI. V dropped 2 bases and J dropped 4; count of bases not matched to a gene: 8. This CDR3 is CASSESSGSILETQYF. CDR3 coding DNA: TGTGCCAGCAGTGAAAGTAGCGGGAGTATCTTAGAGACCCAGTACTTC.

This chain uses TRBV7-9 with TRBJ2-6; TRBD1 matches 7 bases. CDR1 and CDR2 from the germline V gene are SEHNR and FQNEAQ (reference sequence). This CDR3 is 17 amino acids long. V lost 1 base, J lost 0 bases, and 3 bases stayed unmatched. Here the CDR3 reads CASSLGTGRSGANVLTF. The DNA of the CDR3 is TGTGCCAGCAGCTTAGGGACAGGACGCTCTGGGGCCAACGTCCTGACTTTC.

This clonotype was observed a single time. The chain recombines TRBV11-2 with TRBJ2-7; D might be TRBD2 (5 bases). The CDR3 runs 14 residues. V was clipped by 5 bases and J by 6 bases, with 17 bases between them. The germline V gene has CDR1 SGHAT and CDR2 FQNNGV. CDR3 sequence (DNA): TGTGCCAGCAGCGTCGAACTAGGTTTTGGCGAGCAGTACTTC. It yields the protein CASSVELGFGEQYF. Filled out from reference TRBV11-2 and TRBJ2-7, the complete variable domain reads EAGVAQSPRYKIIEKRQSVAFWCNPISGHATLYWYQQILGQGPKLLIQFQNNGVVDDSQLPKDRFSAERLKGVDSTLKIQPAKLEDSAVYLCASSVELGFGEQYFGPGTRLTVT.

This rearrangement joins TRBV24-1 to TRBJ2-1; D gene unclear. This CDR3 comprises 15 residues. Trimming shortened V by 4 bases and J by 6 bases, and 15 bases separated the two germline ends. The germline gives CDR1 KGHDR, CDR2 SFDVKD. This chain's CDR3 is CATSDPTRPGNEQFF. The CDR3 DNA is TGTGCCACCAGTGACCCCACGCGGCCGGGCAATGAGCAGTTCTTC.

V and J are TRBV5-4 and TRBJ1-3, with 7 nucleotides matching TRBD1. This CDR3 region has 17 residues. CDR1 is SGHNT, CDR2 YYREEE, per germline (reference sequence). V was clipped by 4 bases and J by 0 bases; unmatched bases: 10. In DNA form, the CDR3 reads TGTGCCAGCAGCGATACCGGGACAGCGATCTCTGGAAACACCATATATTTT. Translation: CASSDTGTAISGNTIYF.

Many counts were recorded for this clonotype. V gene TRBV5-1 combines with J gene TRBJ2-7; 9 bases are a match to TRBD1. Germline CDR1 and CDR2: SGHRS and YFSETQ. Trimming cost V 4 bases and J 2 bases; bases outside gene matches: 10. This CDR3 spans 16 amino acids. The chain's CDR3 is CASSPTDRGTTYEQYF. In DNA form, the CDR3 reads TGCGCCAGCAGCCCCACGGACAGGGGAACAACCTACGAGCAGTACTTC.

The CDR3 here is CASSYSRFNGIFMNTEAFF. In DNA form, the CDR3 reads TGTGCCAGCAGTTACTCGAGGTTTAATGGCATCTTCATGAACACTGAAGCTTTCTTT. The chain combines TRBV2 with TRBJ1-1; no definite D call. Germline values: CDR1 SNHLY, CDR2 FYNNEI. The CDR3 loop spans 19 amino acids. Trimming pared 5 bases from V and 0 bases from J, leaving 25 bases between.

The rearrangement joins TRBV10-3 to TRBJ2-2; 8 bases are a match to TRBD2. The CDR3 runs to 14 residues. V trimming: 8 bases; J trimming: 5 bases; junction bases outside the gene matches: 7. Germline V lookup: CDR1 ENHRY, CDR2 SYGVKD. This chain's CDR3 is CAIEAGRATGELFF. The CDR3 coding sequence is TGTGCCATCGAGGCCGGGAGGGCGACCGGGGAGCTGTTTTTT.

There are many counts of this clonotype. This sequence joins TRBV12-3 or TRBV12-4 and TRBJ1-2, with D perhaps matching TRBD1 (6 bases). Trimming took off 5 bases at V and 8 bases at J, with 18 bases between the two ends. The CDR3 runs 14 residues. The CDR3 is CASSIWQGTRGYTF. The CDR3 bases are TGTGCCAGCAGTATCTGGCAGGGGACGAGGGGCTACACCTTC.

The rearrangement links TRBV10-3 to TRBJ1-4; 11 nucleotides agree with TRBD1. The CDR3 contains 18 residues. The V gene's germline CDR1 is ENHRY and CDR2 SYGVKD. The J segment lost 8 bases and the V segment lost 2 bases, leaving 13 bases of the junction unmatched. CDR3 sequence reads: CAISEPKDRGQGGEKLFF. The CDR3 coding sequence is TGTGCCATCAGTGAGCCAAAGGACAGGGGGCAAGGTGGGGAAAAACTGTTTTTT.

About this clonotype itself: At one boundary the junction diverges from the germline segment, which might be a read error. DNA of the CDR3: TGCGCCAGCAGCCAAGAGCTACGGGGTTGGGTTGAGACCCAGTACTTC. It is translated as CASSQELRGWVETQYF. The V and J genes are TRBV7-2 and TRBJ2-5; D may be TRBD2 (5 bases). Germline loops: CDR1 SGHTA, CDR2 FQGNSA. This CDR3 is 16 amino acids long.

The V gene is TRBV10-3, the J gene TRBJ2-1, with a weak D call TRBD1 (6 bases). The germline CDR1 and CDR2 sequences are ENHRY and SYGVKD. The V gene lost 6 bases and the J gene lost 6 bases, with 6 bases spanning the gap. CDR3 length equals 11 residues. The DNA of the CDR3 is TGTGCCATCAGGGACAGCAATGAGCAGTTCTTC. It is translated as CAIRDSNEQFF.

This clonotype came up many times. The junction departs from the called germline gene at one end, perhaps through a read error. The chain couples TRBV10-3 to TRBJ2-7, with a tentative D call TRBD2 (5 bases). The germline V gene has CDR1 ENHRY and CDR2 SYGVKD. The CDR3 length is 16 residues. The CDR3 DNA reads TGTGCCAGCAGTTACTCACAAGCGGCGCTGTCCTACGAGCAGTACTTC. It encodes CASSYSQAALSYEQYF.

This clonotype occurred many times. The chain couples TRBV6-1 to TRBJ1-5; perhaps TRBD1 as D (6 bases). There are 15 residues in the CDR3. Germline V gives CDR1 MNHNS, CDR2 SASEGT. Deletions cut 0 bases from V and 3 bases from J, with 9 bases between. The CDR3 DNA reads TGTGCCAGCAGTGAAGCAAGGGGGATCAATCAGCCCCAGCATTTT. Protein product: CASSEARGINQPQHF.

Here the CDR3 DNA reads TGTGCCAGCGTTGAAATCGGGGCTGGGGACGAGCAGTACTTC. It translates to CASVEIGAGDEQYF. V is TRBV25-1 and J is TRBJ2-7; the D call may be TRBD1 or TRBD2 (5 bases each). V was clipped by 8 bases and J by 5 bases, with 19 bases between them. Germline V lookup: CDR1 MGHDK, CDR2 SYGVNS. The CDR3 runs to 14 residues.

Regarding this clonotype: This may come from a read error, since a much larger clone is one base off. This chain links TRBV10-3 with TRBJ1-1; possible D gene TRBD1, 6 bases. V gave up 6 bases and J gave up 2 bases, with 10 bases separating them. Germline V gene data show CDR1 as ENHRY and CDR2 as SYGVKD. This CDR3 spans 13 amino acids. This chain's CDR3 is CAISRQVNTEAFF. The CDR3 coding sequence is TGTGCCATCAGCCGACAGGTTAACACTGAAGCTTTCTTT.